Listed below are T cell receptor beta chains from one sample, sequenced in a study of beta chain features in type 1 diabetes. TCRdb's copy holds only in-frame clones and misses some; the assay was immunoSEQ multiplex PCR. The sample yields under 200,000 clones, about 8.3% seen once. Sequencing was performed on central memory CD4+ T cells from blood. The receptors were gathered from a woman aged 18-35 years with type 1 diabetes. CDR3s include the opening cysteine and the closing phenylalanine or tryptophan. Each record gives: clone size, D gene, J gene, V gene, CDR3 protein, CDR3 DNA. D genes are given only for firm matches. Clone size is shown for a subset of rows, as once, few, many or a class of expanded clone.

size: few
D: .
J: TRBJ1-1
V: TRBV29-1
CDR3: CSVHGQMNTEAFF
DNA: TGCAGCGTTCATGGGCAGATGAACACTGAAGCTTTCTTT

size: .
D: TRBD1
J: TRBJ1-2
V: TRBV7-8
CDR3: CASRRGQGDHGYTF
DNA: TGTGCCAGCAGACGGGGACAGGGTGACCACGGCTACACCTTC

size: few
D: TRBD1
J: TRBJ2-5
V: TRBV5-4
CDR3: CASSFGKGAQETQYF
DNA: TGTGCCAGCAGCTTCGGGAAGGGGGCTCAAGAGACCCAGTACTTC

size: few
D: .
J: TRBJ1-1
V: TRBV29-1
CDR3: CSVEDRKGGTEAFF
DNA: TGCAGCGTTGAAGATCGTAAGGGAGGCACTGAAGCTTTCTTT

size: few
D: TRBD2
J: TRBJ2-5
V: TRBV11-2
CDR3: CASSLVSGSGETQYF
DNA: TGTGCCAGCAGCTTAGTAAGCGGGAGCGGGGAGACCCAGTACTTC

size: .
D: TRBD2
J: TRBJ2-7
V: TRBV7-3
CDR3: CASSLSSGSRYEQYF
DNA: TGTGCCAGCAGCTTAAGTAGCGGGTCGAGGTACGAGCAGTACTTC

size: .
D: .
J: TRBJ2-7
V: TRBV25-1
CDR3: CASSHRTVRSSYEQYF
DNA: TGTGCCAGCAGTCACCGGACTGTTCGTAGCTCCTACGAGCAGTACTTC

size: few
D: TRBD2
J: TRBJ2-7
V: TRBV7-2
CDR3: CASSFIGGDEQYF
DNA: TGTGCCAGCAGCTTCATCGGGGGGGACGAGCAGTACTTC

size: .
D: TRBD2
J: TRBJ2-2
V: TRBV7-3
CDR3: CASSLKAGGDGELFF
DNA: TGTGCCAGCAGCTTAAAAGCGGGAGGGGACGGGGAGCTGTTTTTT

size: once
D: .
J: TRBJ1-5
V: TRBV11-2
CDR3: CASSPSHSNQPQHF
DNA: TGTGCCAGCAGCCCGAGTCATAGCAATCAGCCCCAGCATTTT

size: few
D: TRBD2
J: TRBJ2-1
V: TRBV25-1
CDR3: CASRFAGTSGSNEQFF
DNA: TGTGCCAGCAGGTTCGCCGGGACTAGCGGGAGTAATGAGCAGTTCTTC

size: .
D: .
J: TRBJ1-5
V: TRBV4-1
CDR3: CASSQEREGSPQHF
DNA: TGCGCCAGCAGCCAAGAAAGGGAGGGGTCCCCCCAGCATTTT

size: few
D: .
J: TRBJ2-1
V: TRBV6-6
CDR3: CASSPGAYNEQFF
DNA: TGTGCCAGCAGCCCCGGGGCCTACAATGAGCAGTTCTTC

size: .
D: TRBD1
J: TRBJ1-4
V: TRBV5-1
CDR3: CASSFGQGGKGEKLFF
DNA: TGCGCCAGCAGCTTCGGACAGGGAGGGAAAGGAGAAAAACTGTTTTTT

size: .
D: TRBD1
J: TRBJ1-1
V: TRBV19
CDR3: CASSIGTGFGNTEAFF
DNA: TGTGCCAGTAGTATCGGGACAGGGTTTGGGAACACTGAAGCTTTCTTT

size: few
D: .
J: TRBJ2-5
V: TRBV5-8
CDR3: CASSLSPVQGTQYF
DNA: TGTGCCAGCAGCTTGTCGCCGGTACAGGGGACCCAGTACTTC

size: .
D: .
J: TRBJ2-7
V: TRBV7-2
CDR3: CASSLDGGMVRQYF
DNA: TGTGCCAGCAGCTTAGATGGCGGGATGGTTCGGCAGTACTTC

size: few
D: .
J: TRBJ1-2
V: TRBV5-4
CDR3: CASSLRGIGYTF
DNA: TGTGCCAGCAGCTTGAGGGGGATTGGCTACACCTTC

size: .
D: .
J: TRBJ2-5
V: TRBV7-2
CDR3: CASSLKTRGETQYF
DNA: TGTGCCAGCAGCCTAAAGACTAGGGGCGAGACCCAGTACTTC

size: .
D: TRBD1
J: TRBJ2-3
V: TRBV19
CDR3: CASRTDRVTDTQYF
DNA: TGTGCCAGTAGGACAGACAGGGTCACAGATACGCAGTATTTT

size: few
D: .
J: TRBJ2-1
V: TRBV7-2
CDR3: CASSLDTGHYNEQFF
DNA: TGTGCCAGCAGCTTAGACACAGGACATTACAATGAGCAGTTCTTC

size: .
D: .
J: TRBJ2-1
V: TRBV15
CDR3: CATSRELLAGNNEQFF
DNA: TGTGCCACCAGCAGAGAGTTACTAGCTGGTAACAATGAGCAGTTCTTC

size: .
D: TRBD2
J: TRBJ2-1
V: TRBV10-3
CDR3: CAISQRGSYNEQFF
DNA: TGTGCCATCAGTCAGCGGGGCTCCTACAATGAGCAGTTCTTC

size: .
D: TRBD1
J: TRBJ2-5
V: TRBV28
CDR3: CASRSGQGLQETQYF
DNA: TGTGCCAGCCGCTCGGGACAGGGACTCCAAGAGACCCAGTACTTC

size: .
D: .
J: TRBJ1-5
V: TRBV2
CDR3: CASSEGGNQPQHF
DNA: TGTGCCAGCAGCGAGGGAGGCAATCAGCCCCAGCATTTT

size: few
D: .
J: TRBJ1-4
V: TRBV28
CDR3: CASSMLGGSGNEKLFF
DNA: TGTGCCAGCAGTATGCTCGGAGGATCGGGTAATGAAAAACTGTTTTTT

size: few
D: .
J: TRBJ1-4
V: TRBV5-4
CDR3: CASSHRVSEKLFF
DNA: TGTGCCAGCAGTCACAGGGTTAGTGAAAAACTGTTTTTT

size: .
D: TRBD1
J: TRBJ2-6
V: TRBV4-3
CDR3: CASSRAGQGRAGANVLTF
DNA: TGCGCCAGCAGCCGAGCGGGACAGGGACGGGCCGGGGCCAACGTCCTGACTTTC

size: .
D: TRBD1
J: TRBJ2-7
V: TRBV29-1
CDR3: CSARTGGSYEQYF
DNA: TGCAGCGCCAGGACAGGGGGCTCTTACGAGCAGTACTTC

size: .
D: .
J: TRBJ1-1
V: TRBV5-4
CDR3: CASSLGWARAGRMNTEAFF
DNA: TGTGCCAGCAGCTTGGGTTGGGCACGGGCAGGGAGGATGAACACTGAAGCTTTCTTT

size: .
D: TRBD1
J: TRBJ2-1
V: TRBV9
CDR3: CASSVGGQAGEQFF
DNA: TGTGCCAGCAGCGTAGGGGGACAGGCGGGTGAGCAGTTCTTC

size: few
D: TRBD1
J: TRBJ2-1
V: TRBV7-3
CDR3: CASSRGQYNEQFF
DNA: TGTGCCAGCAGCAGGGGACAGTACAATGAGCAGTTCTTC

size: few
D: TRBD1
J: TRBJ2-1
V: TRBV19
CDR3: CASSVHRTGGNEQFF
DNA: TGTGCCAGTAGTGTACATAGGACAGGGGGGAATGAGCAGTTCTTC

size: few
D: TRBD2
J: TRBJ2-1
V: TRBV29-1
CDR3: CSVELGLAEIYNEQFF
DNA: TGCAGCGTTGAATTGGGACTAGCGGAAATCTACAATGAGCAGTTCTTC

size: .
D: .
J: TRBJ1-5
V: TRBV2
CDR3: CASTLQGYSNQPQHF
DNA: TGTGCCAGCACTCTACAGGGTTATAGCAATCAGCCCCAGCATTTT

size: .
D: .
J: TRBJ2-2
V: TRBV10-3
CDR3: CAITSPANTGELFF
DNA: TGTGCCATCACGTCCCCAGCGAACACCGGGGAGCTGTTTTTT

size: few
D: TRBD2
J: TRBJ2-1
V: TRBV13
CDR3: CASSYGTSDFIARLPFF
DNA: TGTGCCAGCAGCTACGGGACTAGCGATTTTATAGCTCGGCTCCCGTTCTTC

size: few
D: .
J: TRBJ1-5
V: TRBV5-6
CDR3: CASSLRFAGNQPQHF
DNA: TGTGCCAGCAGCTTGCGATTTGCAGGCAATCAGCCCCAGCATTTT

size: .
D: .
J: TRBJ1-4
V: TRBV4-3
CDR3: CASSPSQIREKLFF
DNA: TGCGCCAGCAGCCCCAGCCAGATCAGGGAAAAACTGTTTTTT